This passage covers 5 T cell receptor beta chains from one sample sequenced in a study of cytomegalovirus exposure and HLA in healthy donors (dated by TCRdb to the late 2010s). Libraries were constructed by the immunoSEQ multiplex PCR assay. A mixture of 60 forward primers for TCR Vbeta segments and 13 reverse primers for TCR Jbeta segments was used in the multiplex PCR. TCRdb holds this immuneACCESS table with in-frame rearrangements only. Some clones are missing; in checked studies, unresolved V genes explain under half, and the rest has no known cause. This sample lists around 210,000 clones; around 84% were detected once. The leading ten clones occupy about 0.25% of the sample. The sample consisted of PBMCs. These receptors were collected from a girl aged 2 to 9 in good health and CMV-seronegative.

The rearrangement uses TRBV6-5 and TRBJ2-7; tentatively, D is TRBD2 (6 bases). Trimming removed 4 bases at V and 3 bases at J, with 16 bases between. CDR1 and CDR2 (germline): MNHEY, SVGAGI. This CDR3 is 15 amino acids long. DNA of the CDR3: TGTGCCAGCAGTTGGAGTGGGGCGCGGGACTACGAGCAGTACTTC. Translating gives CASSWSGARDYEQYF.

The V gene is TRBV4-1, the J gene TRBJ2-4; D is perhaps TRBD1 (5 bases). This CDR3 is built from 15 residues. The germline CDR1 and CDR2 sequences are MGHRA and YSYEKL. Trimming stripped 1 base from V and 7 bases from J, with 14 bases between. This chain's CDR3 is CASSQVGPPSNIQYF. The CDR3 coding sequence is TGCGCCAGCAGCCAAGTGGGGCCGCCTTCGAACATTCAGTACTTC.

This clone was detected only a few times. The V and J genes are TRBV5-6 and TRBJ1-1, with D perhaps matching TRBD1 (6 bases). V lost 4 bases and J lost 3, with 13 bases in between. This CDR3 has 14 amino acids. The germline CDR1 and CDR2 sequences are SGHDT and YYEEEE. For the CDR3, the DNA is TGTGCCAGCAGCCCCCGGACAGCACACACTGAAGCTTTCTTT. Translation gives CASSPRTAHTEAFF.

Comments on this clone: Other nucleotide sequences from this sample produce the same CDR3. The V call is TRBV5-1, the J call TRBJ2-3; TRBD2 aligns across 7 bases. With 1 base clipped from V and 1 base from J, the junction kept 0 bases outside the gene matches. CDR1 SGHRS and CDR2 YFSETQ come from the germline V gene. This CDR3 is built from 14 residues. The CDR3 DNA reads as TGCGCCAGCAGCTTGAGCGGGGGCACAGATACGCAGTATTTT. As protein: CASSLSGGTDTQYF.

V is TRBV5-1 and J is TRBJ2-3; D is unclear. The CDR3 runs to 13 residues. Germline lookup yields CDR1 SGHRS and CDR2 YFSETQ. With 4 bases removed from V and 3 bases from J, the gap between germline ends came to 9 bases. The CDR3 coding sequence is TGCGCCAGCAGCCCGACTGCTACAGATACGCAGTATTTT. Translating gives CASSPTATDTQYF.